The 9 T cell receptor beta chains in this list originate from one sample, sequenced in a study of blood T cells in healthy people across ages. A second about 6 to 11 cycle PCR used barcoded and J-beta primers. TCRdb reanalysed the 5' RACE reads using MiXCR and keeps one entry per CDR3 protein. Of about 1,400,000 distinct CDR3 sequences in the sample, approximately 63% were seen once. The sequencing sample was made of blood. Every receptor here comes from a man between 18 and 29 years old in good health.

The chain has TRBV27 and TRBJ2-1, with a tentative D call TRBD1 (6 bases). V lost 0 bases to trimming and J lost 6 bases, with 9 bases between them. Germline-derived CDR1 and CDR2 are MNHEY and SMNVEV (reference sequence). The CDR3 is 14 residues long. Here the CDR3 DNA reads TGTGCCAGCAGTTTATCGGGGGCTGGCAATGAGCAGTTCTTC. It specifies CASSLSGAGNEQFF.

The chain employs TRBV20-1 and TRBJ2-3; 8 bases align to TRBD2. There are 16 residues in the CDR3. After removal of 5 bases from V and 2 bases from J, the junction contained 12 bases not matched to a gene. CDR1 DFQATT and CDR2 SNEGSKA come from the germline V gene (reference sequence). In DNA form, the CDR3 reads TGCAGTGCTCATGATAGCGGGGAGTATGACACAGATACGCAGTATTTT. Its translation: CSAHDSGEYDTDTQYF.

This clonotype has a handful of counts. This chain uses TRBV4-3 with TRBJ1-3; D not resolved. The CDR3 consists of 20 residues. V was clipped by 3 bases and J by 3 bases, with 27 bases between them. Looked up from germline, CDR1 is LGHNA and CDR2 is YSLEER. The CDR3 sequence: CASSHVLQAPSDGDGNTIYF. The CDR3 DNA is TGCGCCAGCAGCCATGTTCTTCAGGCCCCTAGTGACGGCGATGGAAACACCATATATTTT.

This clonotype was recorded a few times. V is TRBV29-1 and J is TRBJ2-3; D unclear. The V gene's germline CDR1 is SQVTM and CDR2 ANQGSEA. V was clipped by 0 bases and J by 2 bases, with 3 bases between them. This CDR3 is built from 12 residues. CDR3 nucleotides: TGCAGCGTTGAAGACAACACAGATACGCAGTATTTT. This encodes CSVEDNTDTQYF.

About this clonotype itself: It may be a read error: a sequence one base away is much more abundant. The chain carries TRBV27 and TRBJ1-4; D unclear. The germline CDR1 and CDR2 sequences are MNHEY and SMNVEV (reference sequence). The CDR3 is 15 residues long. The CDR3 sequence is CAGSPTAATNEKLFF. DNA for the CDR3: TGTGCCGGCAGTCCGACGGCTGCAACTAATGAAAAACTGTTTTTT. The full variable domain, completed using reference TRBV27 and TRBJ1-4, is EAQVTQNPRYLITVTGKKLTVTCSQNMNHEYMSWYRQDPGLGLRQIYYSMNVEVTDKGDVPEGYKVSRKEKRNFPLILESPSPNQTSLYFCAGSPTAATNEKLFFGSGTQLSVL.

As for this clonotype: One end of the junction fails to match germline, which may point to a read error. The CDR3 sequence is CASSHGDSFEQYF. CDR3 in DNA: TGTGCCAGCAGCCATGGAGACTCCTTCGAGCAGTACTTC. The V gene is TRBV3-1, the J gene TRBJ2-7; D is uncertain. This CDR3 has 13 amino acids. Germline V gives CDR1 LGHDT, CDR2 YNNKEL (reference sequence).

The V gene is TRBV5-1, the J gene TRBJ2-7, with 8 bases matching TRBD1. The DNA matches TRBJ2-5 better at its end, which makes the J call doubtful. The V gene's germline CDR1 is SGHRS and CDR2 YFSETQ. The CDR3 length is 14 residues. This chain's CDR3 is CASSWTGLEETQYF. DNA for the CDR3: TGCGCCAGCAGCTGGACAGGGCTTGAGGAGACCCAGTACTTC.

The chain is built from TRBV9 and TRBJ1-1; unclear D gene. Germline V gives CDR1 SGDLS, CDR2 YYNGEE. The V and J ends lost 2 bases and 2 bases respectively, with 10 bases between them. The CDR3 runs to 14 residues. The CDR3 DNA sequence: TGTGCCAGCAGCGTTCGGCCTTACAACACTGAAGCTTTCTTT. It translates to CASSVRPYNTEAFF.

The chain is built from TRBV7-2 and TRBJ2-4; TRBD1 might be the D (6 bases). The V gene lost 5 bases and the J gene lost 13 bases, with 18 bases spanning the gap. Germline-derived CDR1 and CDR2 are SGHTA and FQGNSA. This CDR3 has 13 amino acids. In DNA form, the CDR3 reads TGTGCCAGCAGCCCCTGGGGCAGGGGAGAGCAGTACTTC. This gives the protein CASSPWGRGEQYF.